These 8 T cell receptor beta chains were all obtained from the same sample, sequenced in a study of T cell changes during pregnancy in multiple sclerosis. Assay: immunoSEQ multiplex PCR; the TCRdb copy retains only in-frame clones and omits some. The sample carries tens of thousands of clones, under 95% recorded once. The input for sequencing was peripheral blood, taken in the first trimester of pregnancy. The receptor set was obtained from a female donor in good health, enrolled as a control in a pregnancy study.

The chain recombines TRBV10-3 with TRBJ2-2, with a weak D call TRBD1 (5 bases). V lost 4 bases, J lost 3 bases, and 9 bases lay in between. There are 14 residues in the CDR3. In germline, CDR1 is ENHRY, CDR2 SYGVKD. The CDR3, as DNA: TGTGCCATCAGTGGGGGCTTAGACACCGGGGAGCTGTTTTTT. Residues: CAISGGLDTGELFF.

As for this clone: Its ends do not fully match the called genes, so a read error is possible. V usage is TRBV30 and J usage is TRBJ2-7; D is perhaps TRBD1 (6 bases). This CDR3 has 13 amino acids. Germline V lookup: CDR1 GTSNPN, CDR2 SVGIG (reference sequence). The CDR3 nucleotides read TGTGCCTGGAGTGTAAGGGGGTCCTATGAGCAGTACTTC. Amino acid sequence: CAWSVRGSYEQYF.

The chain combines TRBV6-1 with TRBJ2-3; 7 nucleotides align to TRBD2. The V segment lost 5 bases and the J segment 2 bases; nucleotides outside the gene matches: 7. CDR3 length equals 15 residues. CDR1 and CDR2 (germline): MNHNS, SASEGT. The CDR3 coding sequence is TGTGCCAGCAGTCGGCCTAGCGGTCCCACAGATACGCAGTATTTT. It codes for CASSRPSGPTDTQYF.

The chain combines TRBV19 with TRBJ2-5; D may be TRBD1 (5 bases). Germline V gene sequence: CDR1 LNHDA, CDR2 SQIVND (reference sequence). V lost 5 bases and J 0 bases, leaving 13 bases between the germline ends. The length of the CDR3 is 15 residues. CDR3 protein: CASSVLTANQETQYF. The CDR3 nucleotides read TGTGCCAGTAGTGTCTTGACAGCTAACCAAGAGACCCAGTACTTC.

The chain has TRBV7-9 and TRBJ2-3, with 8 nucleotides matching TRBD2. Trimming cost V 5 bases and J 3 bases; bases outside gene matches: 7. This CDR3 is built from 15 residues. CDR1 and CDR2 (germline): SEHNR, FQNEAQ (reference sequence). CDR3 loop: CASSPTGLATDTQYF. Here the CDR3 DNA reads TGTGCCAGCAGCCCCACCGGACTAGCAACAGATACGCAGTATTTT. Using reference TRBV7-9 and TRBJ2-3 for the parts outside the CDR3, the full variable domain is DTGVSQNPRHKITKRGQNVTFRCDPISEHNRLYWYRQTLGQGPEFLTYFQNEAQLEKSRLLSDRFSAERPKGSFSTLEIQRTEQGDSAMYLCASSPTGLATDTQYFGPGTRLTVL.

V gene TRBV19 combines with J gene TRBJ1-5, with 12 bases matching TRBD1. With 9 bases clipped from V and 2 bases from J, the junction kept 11 bases outside the gene matches. Germline loops: CDR1 LNHDA, CDR2 SQIVND (reference sequence). This CDR3 is built from 17 residues. DNA of the CDR3: TGTGCCAGCACCGGGACAGGGGGCAATTTTGGCAATCAGCCCCAGCATTTT. Its protein is CASTGTGGNFGNQPQHF.

V is TRBV7-2 and J is TRBJ1-3; TRBD1 matches at 9 bases. V was pared by 5 bases and J by 0 bases, with 5 bases of the junction left unmatched. CDR1 is SGHTA, CDR2 FQGNSA, per germline. The CDR3 consists of 16 residues. In DNA form, the CDR3 reads TGTGCCAGCAGCCCCGGGACAGGGAGCTCTGGAAACACCATATATTTT. Its protein product is CASSPGTGSSGNTIYF.

The rearrangement links TRBV2 to TRBJ2-1, with D perhaps TRBD1 (6 bases). The CDR3 length is 15 residues. V was clipped by 6 bases and J by 0 bases, with 12 bases between them. The V gene's germline CDR1 is SNHLY and CDR2 FYNNEI. As DNA, the CDR3 is TGTGCCAGCAGGCTGAGGGGGAGCTCCTACAATGAGCAGTTCTTC. Protein product: CASRLRGSSYNEQFF.